A selection of T cell receptor beta chains follows, all from one sample in a study of T cell responses to AZD1222 COVID-19 vaccine. Some clones are missing from TCRdb's copy, which holds only in-frame ones; the method was immunoSEQ multiplex PCR. The table includes 100,000 to 150,000 clones, around 89% detected once. The starting material was peripheral blood, obtained on day 0 of AZD1222 vaccination. These TCRs come from an adult in good health. Each CDR3 is given with its conserved first and last residue. D genes are given only for firm matches. Clone size is stated in some rows and not others, as once, few, many or a class when expanded.

j_call: TRBJ2-5; d_call: -; clone_size: -; v_call: TRBV5-4; cdr3_nt: TGTGCCAGCAGCTTGATGCGGGACCTGTACCAAGAGACCCAGTACTTC; cdr3_aa: CASSLMRDLYQETQYF
j_call: TRBJ1-5; d_call: TRBD1; clone_size: once; v_call: TRBV7-2; cdr3_nt: TGTGCCAGCAGCTTAGGACAGGGTGGTCAGCCCCAGCATTTT; cdr3_aa: CASSLGQGGQPQHF
j_call: TRBJ1-2; d_call: -; clone_size: -; v_call: TRBV6-5; cdr3_nt: TGTGCCAGCAGTTACTCGAGGGGGGGGTTAACTGGCTACACCTTC; cdr3_aa: CASSYSRGGLTGYTF
j_call: TRBJ1-3; d_call: -; clone_size: once; v_call: TRBV5-5; cdr3_nt: TGTGCCAGCAGCCAGAACCGAAACACCATATATTTT; cdr3_aa: CASSQNRNTIYF
j_call: TRBJ2-2; d_call: TRBD1; clone_size: -; v_call: TRBV10-3; cdr3_nt: TGTGCCATCAGTGAGTTTGACAGGGAATGGAACACCGGGGAGCTGTTTTTT; cdr3_aa: CAISEFDREWNTGELFF
j_call: TRBJ1-3; d_call: -; clone_size: -; v_call: TRBV7-9; cdr3_nt: TGTGCCAGCAGACCAGACTCTGGAAACACCATATATTTT; cdr3_aa: CASRPDSGNTIYF
j_call: TRBJ1-4; d_call: -; clone_size: -; v_call: TRBV27; cdr3_nt: TGTGCCAGCAGCGGCAGTCGTATTTTGGCTAATGAAAAACTGTTTTTT; cdr3_aa: CASSGSRILANEKLFF
j_call: TRBJ2-7; d_call: TRBD1; clone_size: -; v_call: TRBV30; cdr3_nt: TGTGCCCGATCAACCGGGACAGGGGGTTTCGAGCAGTACTTC; cdr3_aa: CARSTGTGGFEQYF
j_call: TRBJ2-1; d_call: TRBD2; clone_size: -; v_call: TRBV24-1; cdr3_nt: TGTGCCACCGGGTCAGCGGGAGGATACAATGAGCAGTTCTTC; cdr3_aa: CATGSAGGYNEQFF
j_call: TRBJ1-1; d_call: -; clone_size: -; v_call: TRBV7-9; cdr3_nt: TGTGCCAGCAGTCGCAGAGCCGGGCTGAACACTGAAGCTTTCTTT; cdr3_aa: CASSRRAGLNTEAFF
j_call: TRBJ1-2; d_call: TRBD1; clone_size: -; v_call: TRBV19; cdr3_nt: TGTGCCAGTAGTCTGGGGACAGCCTATGGCTACACCTTC; cdr3_aa: CASSLGTAYGYTF
j_call: TRBJ2-5; d_call: TRBD1; clone_size: once; v_call: TRBV30; cdr3_nt: TGTGCGAAAAGGGAACAGGGGGCGGTGGAGACCCAGTACTTC; cdr3_aa: CAKREQGAVETQYF
j_call: TRBJ2-7; d_call: -; clone_size: -; v_call: TRBV27; cdr3_nt: TGTGCCAGCAGGGGACACGGCCGTACAGGCGAGCAGTACTTC; cdr3_aa: CASRGHGRTGEQYF
j_call: TRBJ2-6; d_call: -; clone_size: -; v_call: TRBV30; cdr3_nt: TGTGCCTGGACCTCTACGGGGGCCAACGTCCTGACTTTC; cdr3_aa: CAWTSTGANVLTF
j_call: TRBJ1-6; d_call: -; clone_size: -; v_call: TRBV28; cdr3_nt: TGTGCCAGCAGCCTAGGGGGTTCCCACCTCCACTTT; cdr3_aa: CASSLGGSHLHF
j_call: TRBJ2-5; d_call: -; clone_size: -; v_call: TRBV25-1; cdr3_nt: TGTGCCAGCTCCCCCCGCACTCGGGGGCAAGAGACCCAGTACTTC; cdr3_aa: CASSPRTRGQETQYF
j_call: TRBJ2-6; d_call: -; clone_size: -; v_call: TRBV7-3; cdr3_nt: TGTGCCAGCAGCTTAAGTCTGTTTTCTGGGGCCAACGTCCTGACTTTC; cdr3_aa: CASSLSLFSGANVLTF
j_call: TRBJ2-7; d_call: TRBD2; clone_size: -; v_call: TRBV7-9; cdr3_nt: TGTGCCAGCAGCTTACCTCCCGGAGCGGGGCCCTCCTACGAGCAGTACTTC; cdr3_aa: CASSLPPGAGPSYEQYF
j_call: TRBJ2-7; d_call: -; clone_size: -; v_call: TRBV5-1; cdr3_nt: TGCGCCAGCAGGGTGACCGGGGACACCTACTCCTACGAGCAGTACTTC; cdr3_aa: CASRVTGDTYSYEQYF
j_call: TRBJ2-3; d_call: -; clone_size: -; v_call: TRBV11-3; cdr3_nt: TGTGCCAGCAGCACCGAACCCGCAGATACGCAGTATTTT; cdr3_aa: CASSTEPADTQYF
j_call: TRBJ1-4; d_call: -; clone_size: -; v_call: TRBV5-1; cdr3_nt: TGCGCCAGCGCCGGGCCCCTCGGCGGAAAACTGTTTTTT; cdr3_aa: CASAGPLGGKLFF
j_call: TRBJ2-3; d_call: -; clone_size: few; v_call: TRBV3-1/TRBV3-2; cdr3_nt: TGTGCCAGCAGCCAGGAGGACGGCACAGATACGCAGTATTTT; cdr3_aa: CASSQEDGTDTQYF
j_call: TRBJ1-3; d_call: -; clone_size: -; v_call: TRBV30; cdr3_nt: TGTGCCTGGACGTACGGAGGGGGGAGCACTGGAAACACCATATATTTT; cdr3_aa: CAWTYGGGSTGNTIYF
j_call: TRBJ1-6; d_call: -; clone_size: once; v_call: TRBV6-5; cdr3_nt: TGTGCCAGTAGGGGCGACTCACCCCTCCACTTT; cdr3_aa: CASRGDSPLHF
j_call: TRBJ1-2; d_call: -; clone_size: -; v_call: TRBV30; cdr3_nt: TGTGCCTGGAGGATTACACTACCTGCCTATGGCTACACCTTC; cdr3_aa: CAWRITLPAYGYTF
j_call: TRBJ2-7; d_call: TRBD2; clone_size: -; v_call: TRBV7-2; cdr3_nt: TGTGCCAGCAGCTTAGCTCCGGGACTAGCAAGCGAGCAGTACTTC; cdr3_aa: CASSLAPGLASEQYF
j_call: TRBJ2-2; d_call: -; clone_size: -; v_call: TRBV7-3; cdr3_nt: TGTGCCAGCAGCCAGGATCGAACCGGGGAGCTGTTTTTT; cdr3_aa: CASSQDRTGELFF
j_call: TRBJ2-7; d_call: -; clone_size: -; v_call: TRBV3-1/TRBV3-2; cdr3_nt: TGTGCCAGCAGCCGGGCGGACAACGAGCAGTACTTC; cdr3_aa: CASSRADNEQYF
j_call: TRBJ2-3; d_call: TRBD2; clone_size: once; v_call: TRBV29-1; cdr3_nt: TGCAGCGTTGAAGAACGAGCGGGGGGCACAGATACGCAGTATTTT; cdr3_aa: CSVEERAGGTDTQYF
j_call: TRBJ2-7; d_call: TRBD2; clone_size: -; v_call: TRBV30; cdr3_nt: TGTGCCTGGAGTGTACTGGGAGGGCCCGTTAACGAGCAGTACTTC; cdr3_aa: CAWSVLGGPVNEQYF
j_call: TRBJ1-1; d_call: -; clone_size: -; v_call: TRBV5-4; cdr3_nt: TGTGCCAGCAGCCCCCCTAACGTCCTAACGGGGACGATTACTGAAGCTTTCTTT; cdr3_aa: CASSPPNVLTGTITEAFF
j_call: TRBJ1-6; d_call: -; clone_size: -; v_call: TRBV3-1/TRBV3-2; cdr3_nt: TGTGCCAGCAGCCAAGGGCGGGTTTATAATTCACCCCTCCACTTT; cdr3_aa: CASSQGRVYNSPLHF
j_call: TRBJ2-1; d_call: -; clone_size: once; v_call: TRBV11-3; cdr3_nt: TGTGCCAGCAGCTTCGGGACTCTCTCCTACAATGAGCAGTTCTTC; cdr3_aa: CASSFGTLSYNEQFF
j_call: TRBJ2-1; d_call: TRBD2; clone_size: -; v_call: TRBV30; cdr3_nt: TGTGCCTGGAGTGACATAGCGGGGGGGTGGTACAATGAGCAGTTCTTC; cdr3_aa: CAWSDIAGGWYNEQFF